The 2 T cell receptor beta chains in this list originate from one sample, sequenced in a study of cytomegalovirus exposure and HLA in healthy donors (dated by TCRdb to 2016 to 2017). Receptors were amplified or captured by the immunoSEQ multiplex PCR assay. A mixture of 60 forward primers for TCR Vbeta segments and 13 reverse primers for TCR Jbeta segments was used in the multiplex PCR. Entries here come from immuneACCESS through TCRdb and include only in-frame sequences with V and J called. Some clones fail to appear in such tables; in the studies checked, an unresolved V gene covers under half of the shortfall, and the cause of the remainder is unknown. The sample table lists 50,000 or so clones, about four fifths of them with a count of one. The ten largest clonotypes hold 2% to 2.5% of the sample. Sequences were obtained from PBMCs. These receptors originate from a boy aged 5-17 years in good health and CMV-seropositive.

V gene TRBV6-5 combines with J gene TRBJ2-1; no clear D gene. Per the germline V gene, CDR1 is MNHEY and CDR2 is SVGAGI. The CDR3 is 12 amino acids. Trimming left V 7 bases short and J 7 bases short, with 11 bases between. CDR3 DNA sequence: TGTGCCAGCACCTCCCCGGTTAATGAGCAGTTCTTC. It encodes CASTSPVNEQFF.

The rearrangement joins TRBV13 to TRBJ1-3, with a tentative D call TRBD1 (6 bases). This CDR3 is built from 18 residues. In germline, CDR1 is PRHDT, CDR2 FYEKMQ (reference sequence). Trimming took off 0 bases at V and 2 bases at J, with 17 bases between the two ends. CDR3 sequence reads: CASSLGRSGEAAGNTIYF. The CDR3 DNA is TGTGCCAGCAGCTTAGGCCGGTCAGGGGAAGCCGCTGGAAACACCATATATTTT.